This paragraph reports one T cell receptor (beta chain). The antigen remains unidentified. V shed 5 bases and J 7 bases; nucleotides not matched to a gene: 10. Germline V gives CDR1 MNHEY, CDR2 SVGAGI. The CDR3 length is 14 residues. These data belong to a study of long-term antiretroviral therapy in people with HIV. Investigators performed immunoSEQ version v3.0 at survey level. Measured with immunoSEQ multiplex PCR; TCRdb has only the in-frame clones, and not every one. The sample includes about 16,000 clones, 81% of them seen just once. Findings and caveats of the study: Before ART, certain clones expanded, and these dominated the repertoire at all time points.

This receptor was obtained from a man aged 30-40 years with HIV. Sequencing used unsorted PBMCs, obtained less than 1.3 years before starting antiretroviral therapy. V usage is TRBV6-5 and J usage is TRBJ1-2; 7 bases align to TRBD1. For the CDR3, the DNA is TGTGCCAGCAGTCCCCCGGGACAGCGTACTGGCTACACCTTC. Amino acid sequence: CASSPPGQRTGYTF.